These 5 T cell receptor beta chains came from one sample sequenced in a study of shared clonotypes between healthy human individuals. CD8 cells classed as naive were CD45RO-negative and positively selected for CCR7, excluding terminally differentiated effector memory CD45RA+ cells. The table came from immunoSEQ multiplex PCR; TCRdb's copy has only in-frame clones and leaves some out. Of some 2 million clones listed, about 95% are singletons. Sequenced sample: naive CD8+ T cells sorted from blood. Receptor source: a man younger than 35 in good health.

The CDR3 protein is CASSLVGPGGNEQFF. As DNA, the CDR3 is TGTGCCAGCAGCCTGGTCGGTCCCGGGGGCAATGAGCAGTTCTTC. The chain uses TRBV27 and TRBJ2-1; a possible D gene is TRBD2 (6 bases). Trimming pared 6 bases from V and 6 bases from J, leaving 18 bases between. CDR3 length: 15 residues. Germline V gene data show CDR1 as MNHEY and CDR2 as SMNVEV (reference sequence).

This clone was detected once. The same CDR3 is also encoded by other DNA sequences in this sample. This sequence joins TRBV19 and TRBJ1-2, with 7 positions matching TRBD1. The CDR3 has 13 residues. V dropped 5 bases and J dropped 4; count of bases not matched to a gene: 4. Per the germline V gene, CDR1 is LNHDA and CDR2 is SQIVND (reference sequence). The CDR3 DNA reads as TGTGCCAGTAGTCTAGGGACAGCCTATGGCTACACCTTC. Translation: CASSLGTAYGYTF.

The chain employs TRBV9 and TRBJ2-3; 11 bases are a match to TRBD2. The V and J ends lost 4 bases and 2 bases, in that order; junction bases with no gene match: 6. The CDR3 spans 16 residues. Germline V gives CDR1 SGDLS, CDR2 YYNGEE. The DNA of the CDR3 is TGTGCCAGCAGCCTTCGGACTAGCGGGTCCACAGATACGCAGTATTTT. This gives the protein CASSLRTSGSTDTQYF.

The chain has TRBV10-2 and TRBJ2-7, with 8 bases aligning to TRBD1. The J segment lost 0 bases and the V segment lost 7 bases, leaving 8 bases of the junction unmatched. The CDR3 has 15 amino acids. CDR1 WSHSY and CDR2 SAAADI come from the germline V gene. The DNA for the CDR3 is TGCGCCAGCAACCCAACAGGGGGTAGCTCCTACGAGCAGTACTTC. It codes for CASNPTGGSSYEQYF.

This chain joins TRBV7-9 and TRBJ1-3, with D perhaps TRBD1 (5 bases). CDR1 SEHNR and CDR2 FQNEAQ come from the germline V gene (reference sequence). The V gene lost 1 base and the J gene lost 0 bases, with 10 bases spanning the gap. This CDR3 contains 16 residues. The CDR3 nucleotides read TGTGCCAGCAGCTTAGAACAGGAACTCTCTGGAAACACCATATATTTT. Protein product: CASSLEQELSGNTIYF.